This is a list of T cell receptor beta chains from one sample in a study of shared clonotypes between healthy human individuals. Clones were read by immunoSEQ multiplex PCR, and TCRdb kept only the in-frame ones, dropping some. The sample contains under 2,500,000 clones, approximately 94% of which appear only once. Sequenced input: naive CD4+ T cells sorted from blood. Receptor source: a man younger than 35 in good health. Each CDR3 is given with its conserved first and last residue. The D gene is left open where the match is weak. Some rows have no size entry. The others give once, few or many, or a class for an expanded clone.

length | J | size | D | V | CDR3 | DNA
13 | TRBJ2-7 | once | - | TRBV5-1 | CASSLGVKDEQYF | TGCGCCAGCAGCTTAGGGGTAAAGGACGAGCAGTACTTC
16 | TRBJ1-1 | - | TRBD1 | TRBV7-9 | CASSLGGQGLGTEAFF | TGTGCCAGCAGCTTAGGGGGACAGGGCTTGGGCACTGAAGCTTTCTTT
15 | TRBJ2-1 | - | - | TRBV7-9 | CASSAIGSPYNEQFF | TGTGCCAGCAGCGCAATAGGGTCGCCCTACAATGAGCAGTTCTTC
17 | TRBJ2-3 | - | - | TRBV28 | CASSLWGKGVGTDTQYF | TGTGCCAGCAGTTTATGGGGGAAGGGCGTTGGCACAGATACGCAGTATTTT
15 | TRBJ2-1 | - | - | TRBV29-1 | CSVERFSASSNEQFF | TGCAGCGTTGAAAGATTCTCTGCTAGCTCCAATGAGCAGTTCTTC
12 | TRBJ1-2 | few | - | TRBV2 | CASSRGNYGYTF | TGTGCCAGCAGCCGGGGAAACTATGGCTACACCTTC
13 | TRBJ1-1 | - | - | TRBV7-9 | CASSSSGNTEAFF | TGTGCCAGCAGCTCCTCGGGAAACACTGAAGCTTTCTTT
16 | TRBJ2-1 | - | TRBD1 | TRBV27 | CASRRTGGGSYNEQFF | TGTGCCAGCAGACGTACAGGGGGCGGATCATACAATGAGCAGTTCTTC
18 | TRBJ2-3 | - | TRBD2 | TRBV5-4 | CASSYGTSGSTSTDTQYF | TGTGCCAGCAGCTACGGGACTAGCGGGTCGACTAGCACAGATACGCAGTATTTT
15 | TRBJ2-7 | - | TRBD1 | TRBV19 | CASSPGQGRGNEQYF | TGTGCCAGTAGTCCGGGACAGGGGCGAGGGAACGAGCAGTACTTC
15 | TRBJ1-4 | once | - | TRBV7-9 | CASSFGQGPNEKLFF | TGTGCCAGCAGCTTTGGTCAAGGACCTAATGAAAAACTGTTTTTT
16 | TRBJ2-3 | - | TRBD2 | TRBV10-3 | CAISGLSGSSTDTQYF | TGTGCCATCAGTGGTCTTAGCGGGTCAAGCACAGATACGCAGTATTTT
14 | TRBJ1-2 | - | TRBD1 | TRBV28 | CASRRQGLNYGYTF | TGTGCCAGCAGAAGACAGGGGTTGAACTATGGCTACACCTTC
13 | TRBJ1-2 | - | - | TRBV5-1 | CASSLDRNYGYTF | TGCGCCAGCAGCTTGGACAGGAACTATGGCTACACCTTC
14 | TRBJ2-7 | - | - | TRBV5-1 | CASSLSGSSYEQYF | TGCGCCAGCAGCTTGTCAGGGAGCTCCTACGAGCAGTACTTC
17 | TRBJ2-7 | - | TRBD1 | TRBV28 | CASSLNTLGQVDYEQYF | TGTGCCAGCAGTTTAAACACCTTAGGACAGGTTGACTACGAGCAGTACTTC
16 | TRBJ2-7 | - | TRBD2 | TRBV10-3 | CAISSGVSGSSYEQYF | TGTGCCATCAGTTCAGGGGTAAGCGGGAGTTCCTACGAGCAGTACTTC
12 | TRBJ2-7 | - | - | TRBV7-9 | CASSQAPYEQYF | TGTGCCAGCAGCCAGGCCCCCTACGAGCAGTACTTC
14 | TRBJ1-2 | - | TRBD1 | TRBV28 | CASSLPGGFSGYTF | TGTGCCAGCAGTTTACCAGGGGGTTTTAGTGGCTACACCTTC
10 | TRBJ1-4 | - | - | TRBV23-1 | CASSPGKLFF | TGCGCCAGCAGCCCTGGGAAACTGTTTTTT
17 | TRBJ2-1 | - | - | TRBV27 | CASSLSARRVGYNEQFF | TGTGCCAGCAGTTTATCAGCTAGACGCGTAGGATACAATGAGCAGTTCTTC
12 | TRBJ2-2 | once | - | TRBV11-3 | CASSFPGGELFF | TGTGCCAGCAGCTTTCCGGGCGGGGAGCTGTTTTTT
14 | TRBJ1-1 | - | TRBD1 | TRBV6-1 | CASRQGGMNTEAFF | TGTGCCAGCAGGCAGGGGGGAATGAACACTGAAGCTTTCTTT
17 | TRBJ2-2 | - | TRBD1 | TRBV6-4 | CASSATTGGENTGELFF | TGTGCCAGCAGTGCTACAACAGGGGGCGAGAATACCGGGGAGCTGTTTTTT
16 | TRBJ2-7 | - | TRBD2 | TRBV4-1 | CASSQEVSSGAYEQYF | TGCGCCAGCAGCCAAGAGGTATCTAGCGGAGCCTACGAGCAGTACTTC
13 | TRBJ2-4 | - | - | TRBV28 | CASSLNRKNIQYF | TGTGCCAGCAGTTTAAACAGGAAAAACATTCAGTACTTC
12 | TRBJ1-3 | once | - | TRBV15 | CATSRGRSTIYF | TGTGCCACCAGCAGAGGTCGGAGCACCATATATTTT
18 | TRBJ1-6 | - | TRBD1 | TRBV2 | CASSEAPGTGGVGSPLHF | TGTGCCAGCAGTGAAGCCCCCGGGACAGGGGGAGTGGGATCACCCCTCCACTTT
15 | TRBJ2-5 | - | - | TRBV25-1 | CASSGRGTSVETQYF | TGTGCCAGCAGTGGCCGCGGGACCAGTGTAGAGACCCAGTACTTC
13 | TRBJ1-1 | once | - | TRBV10-3 | CAITSGAQDEAFF | TGTGCCATCACTAGCGGGGCTCAAGATGAAGCTTTCTTT
15 | TRBJ1-5 | - | - | TRBV6-5 | CASSYSGKQDQPQHF | TGTGCCAGCAGTTACTCAGGGAAACAAGATCAGCCCCAGCATTTT
15 | TRBJ1-6 | - | - | TRBV7-9 | CASSLAAEGSSPLHF | TGTGCCAGCAGCTTAGCGGCAGAGGGTAGTTCACCCCTCCACTTT
18 | TRBJ2-1 | - | TRBD1 | TRBV18 | CASSHGTGSGKSYNEQFF | TGTGCCAGCTCACACGGGACAGGGAGCGGGAAATCCTACAATGAGCAGTTCTTC
16 | TRBJ1-3 | - | - | TRBV30 | CAWMVPTTNSGNTIYF | TGTGCCTGGATGGTTCCTACCACGAACTCTGGAAACACCATATATTTT
13 | TRBJ1-6 | - | - | TRBV7-9 | CASSEGSNSPLHF | TGTGCCAGCAGCGAGGGCTCTAATTCACCCCTCCACTTT
14 | TRBJ2-1 | - | TRBD2 | TRBV6-6 | CASTLAGENGEQFF | TGTGCCAGCACCTTAGCGGGAGAGAACGGTGAGCAGTTCTTC
15 | TRBJ2-1 | - | TRBD2 | TRBV5-1 | CASSPGTSGRGEQFF | TGCGCCAGCAGCCCGGGGACTAGCGGGAGGGGGGAGCAGTTCTTC
15 | TRBJ1-5 | - | TRBD1 | TRBV2 | CASRGGQVDNQPQHF | TGTGCCAGCAGGGGGGGACAGGTAGACAATCAGCCCCAGCATTTT
15 | TRBJ2-3 | - | - | TRBV28 | CASSPSTGVRDTQYF | TGTGCCAGCAGTCCGTCTACGGGGGTTAGAGATACGCAGTATTTT
16 | TRBJ2-5 | - | TRBD2 | TRBV19 | CASSTTKLGGQETQYF | TGTGCCAGTAGTACGACGAAACTGGGGGGGCAAGAGACCCAGTACTTC
17 | TRBJ2-3 | - | - | TRBV5-1 | CASSFGGALFRTDTQYF | TGCGCCAGCAGCTTCGGGGGAGCCCTGTTTCGGACAGATACGCAGTATTTT
16 | TRBJ2-2 | - | - | TRBV9 | CASSVEGGAVTGELFF | TGTGCCAGCAGCGTAGAAGGAGGGGCGGTCACCGGGGAGCTGTTTTTT
13 | TRBJ1-5 | - | TRBD1 | TRBV6-1 | CASSQGVDQPQHF | TGTGCCAGCAGTCAGGGGGTGGATCAGCCCCAGCATTTT
15 | TRBJ1-5 | - | - | TRBV11-2 | CASSLGDGSNQPQHF | TGTGCCAGCAGCTTAGGGGACGGGAGCAATCAGCCCCAGCATTTT
15 | TRBJ2-3 | - | TRBD2 | TRBV6-1 | CASRRLAGATDTQYF | TGTGCCAGCAGGCGACTAGCGGGGGCCACAGATACGCAGTATTTT
15 | TRBJ1-5 | - | - | TRBV6-1 | CASSEALRGNQPQHF | TGTGCCAGCAGTGAAGCGCTTCGGGGAAATCAGCCCCAGCATTTT
11 | TRBJ2-2 | - | - | TRBV10-2 | CASMEGGELFF | TGCGCCAGCATGGAGGGCGGGGAGCTGTTTTTT
13 | TRBJ1-1 | - | - | TRBV5-1 | CASSATGDTEAFF | TGCGCCAGCAGCGCAACGGGGGACACTGAAGCTTTCTTT
14 | TRBJ1-5 | - | - | TRBV19 | CASRLALQNQPQHF | TGTGCCAGTAGACTGGCCCTACAGAATCAGCCCCAGCATTTT
12 | TRBJ2-7 | - | - | TRBV5-6 | CASSGGGHEQYF | TGTGCCAGCAGCGGAGGAGGCCACGAGCAGTACTTC